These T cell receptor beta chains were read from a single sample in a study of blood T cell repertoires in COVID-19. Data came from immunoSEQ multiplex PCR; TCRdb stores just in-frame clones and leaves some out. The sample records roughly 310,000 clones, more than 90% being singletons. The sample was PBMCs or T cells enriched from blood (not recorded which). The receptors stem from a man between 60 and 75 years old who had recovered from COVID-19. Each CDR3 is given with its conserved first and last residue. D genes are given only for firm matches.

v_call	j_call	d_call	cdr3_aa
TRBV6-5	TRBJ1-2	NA	CASSYKVGGHGYTF
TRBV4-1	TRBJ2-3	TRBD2	CASSQEGTRFKDTQYF
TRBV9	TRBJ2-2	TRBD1	CASSVYGTANTGELFF
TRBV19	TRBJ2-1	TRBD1	CASSPRLGQGMGNEQFF
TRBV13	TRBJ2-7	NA	CASSLGQGGEQYF
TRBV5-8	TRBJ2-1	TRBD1	CASSLGDRAIYNEQFF
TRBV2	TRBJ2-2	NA	CASTSTGELFF
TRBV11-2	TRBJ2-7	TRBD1	CASSGGGQGPTYEQYF
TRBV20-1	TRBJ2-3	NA	CSVLTTDTQYF
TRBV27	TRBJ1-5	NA	CASSLSYSNQPQHF
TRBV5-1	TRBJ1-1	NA	CASSPVGGSSTEAFF
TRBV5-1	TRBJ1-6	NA	CASRRGSSYNSPLHF
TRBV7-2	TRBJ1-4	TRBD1	CASSSQGVGEKLFF
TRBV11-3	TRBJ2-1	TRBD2	CASSRTSGRRSTYNEQFF
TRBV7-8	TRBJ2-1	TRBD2	CASSLAWSKRGYNEQFF
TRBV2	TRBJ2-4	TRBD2	CASSEYWVLEASGRVAKNIQYF
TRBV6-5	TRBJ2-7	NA	CASKTQGYEQYF
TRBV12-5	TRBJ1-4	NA	CASGTQNEKLFF
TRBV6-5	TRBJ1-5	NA	CASSPRPGSNQPQHF
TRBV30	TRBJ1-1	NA	CAWSVPRRAHTEAFF
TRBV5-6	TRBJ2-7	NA	CASSLGSSSYEQYF
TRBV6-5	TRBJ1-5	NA	CASSSSRDQPQHF
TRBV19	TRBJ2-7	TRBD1	CASSDRKYEQYF
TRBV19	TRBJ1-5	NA	CASSVDSYSNQPQHF
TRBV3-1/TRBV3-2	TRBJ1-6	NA	CASSRLPPGMGGLSPLHF
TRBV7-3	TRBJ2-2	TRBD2	CASSEGRELGELFF
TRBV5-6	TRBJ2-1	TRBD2	CASRRGGSYNEQFF
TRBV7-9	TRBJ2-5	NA	CASSPGFQETQYF
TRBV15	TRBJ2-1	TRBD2	CATSRDGASGTYNEQFF
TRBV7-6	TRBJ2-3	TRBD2	CASSLGGTSGGAADTQYF
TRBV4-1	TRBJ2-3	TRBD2	CASSLRGGTSGSTDTQYF
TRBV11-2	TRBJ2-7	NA	CASSLITGRRWEQYF
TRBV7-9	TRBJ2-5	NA	CASRSSSLARETQYF
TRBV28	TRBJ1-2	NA	CASSPGGADYGYTF
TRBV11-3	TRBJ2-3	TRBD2	CASSSTGTSGRALTDTQYF
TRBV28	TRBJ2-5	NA	CASSPKGAPRETQYF
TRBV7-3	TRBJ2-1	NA	CASSPTGLVVHEQFF
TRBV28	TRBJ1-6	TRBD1	CASGGQLNSPLHF
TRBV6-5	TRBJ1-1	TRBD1	CASRTTGVNTEAFF
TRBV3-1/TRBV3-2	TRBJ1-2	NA	CASSQVTVESGYTF
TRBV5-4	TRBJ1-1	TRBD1	CASSEYRDRGTEAFF
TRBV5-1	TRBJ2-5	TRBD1	CASSLVGGAKTQYF
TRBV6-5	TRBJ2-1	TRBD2	CASSYVASGRDEQFF
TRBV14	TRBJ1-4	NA	CASSQRIRGEKLFF
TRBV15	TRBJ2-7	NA	CATSRQNYEQYF
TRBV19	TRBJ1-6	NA	CASSISRSSYNSPLHF
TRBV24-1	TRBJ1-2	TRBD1	CATSDDRGPRGYTF
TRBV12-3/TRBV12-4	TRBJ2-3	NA	CASSGAVDTQYF
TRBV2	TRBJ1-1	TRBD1	CASRTGMSAEAFF
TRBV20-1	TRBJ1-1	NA	CSASGRGGITTEAFF
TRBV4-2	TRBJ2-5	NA	CASSQGTTTQETQYF
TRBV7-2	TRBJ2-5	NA	CASSSTGSETQYF
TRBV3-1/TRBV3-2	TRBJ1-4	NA	CASGEGNEKLFF
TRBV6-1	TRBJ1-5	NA	CASSESRSGGQPQHF
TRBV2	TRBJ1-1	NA	CASSVRGGVGEAFF
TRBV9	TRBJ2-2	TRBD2	CASSVGGLAAGELFF
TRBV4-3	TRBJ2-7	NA	CASSQDLLSEQYF
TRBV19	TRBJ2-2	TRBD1	CASSSGQADTGELFF
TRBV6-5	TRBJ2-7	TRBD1	CASRGQGLSYEQYF